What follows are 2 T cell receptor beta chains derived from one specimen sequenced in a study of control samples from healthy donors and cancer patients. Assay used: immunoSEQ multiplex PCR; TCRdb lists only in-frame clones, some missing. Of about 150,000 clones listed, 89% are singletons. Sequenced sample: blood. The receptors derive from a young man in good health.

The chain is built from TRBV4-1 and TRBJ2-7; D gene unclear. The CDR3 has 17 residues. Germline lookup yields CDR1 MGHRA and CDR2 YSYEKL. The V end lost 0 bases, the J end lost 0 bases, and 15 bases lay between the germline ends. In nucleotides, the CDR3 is TGCGCCAGCAGCCAAGATCCGTTGGGGTGGAGCTCCTACGAGCAGTACTTC. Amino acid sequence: CASSQDPLGWSSYEQYF.

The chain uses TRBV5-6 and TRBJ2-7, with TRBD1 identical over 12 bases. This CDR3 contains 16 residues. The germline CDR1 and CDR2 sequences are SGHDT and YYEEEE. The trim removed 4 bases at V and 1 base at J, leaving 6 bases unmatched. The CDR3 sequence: CASSPPGQGASYEQYF. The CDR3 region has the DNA TGTGCCAGCAGCCCCCCGGGACAGGGGGCGTCCTACGAGCAGTACTTC. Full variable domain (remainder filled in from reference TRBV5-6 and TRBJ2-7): DAGVTQSPTHLIKTRGQQVTLRCSPKSGHDTVSWYQQALGQGPQFIFQYYEEEERQRGNFPDRFSGHQFPNYSSELNVNALLLGDSALYLCASSPPGQGASYEQYFGPGTRLTVT.